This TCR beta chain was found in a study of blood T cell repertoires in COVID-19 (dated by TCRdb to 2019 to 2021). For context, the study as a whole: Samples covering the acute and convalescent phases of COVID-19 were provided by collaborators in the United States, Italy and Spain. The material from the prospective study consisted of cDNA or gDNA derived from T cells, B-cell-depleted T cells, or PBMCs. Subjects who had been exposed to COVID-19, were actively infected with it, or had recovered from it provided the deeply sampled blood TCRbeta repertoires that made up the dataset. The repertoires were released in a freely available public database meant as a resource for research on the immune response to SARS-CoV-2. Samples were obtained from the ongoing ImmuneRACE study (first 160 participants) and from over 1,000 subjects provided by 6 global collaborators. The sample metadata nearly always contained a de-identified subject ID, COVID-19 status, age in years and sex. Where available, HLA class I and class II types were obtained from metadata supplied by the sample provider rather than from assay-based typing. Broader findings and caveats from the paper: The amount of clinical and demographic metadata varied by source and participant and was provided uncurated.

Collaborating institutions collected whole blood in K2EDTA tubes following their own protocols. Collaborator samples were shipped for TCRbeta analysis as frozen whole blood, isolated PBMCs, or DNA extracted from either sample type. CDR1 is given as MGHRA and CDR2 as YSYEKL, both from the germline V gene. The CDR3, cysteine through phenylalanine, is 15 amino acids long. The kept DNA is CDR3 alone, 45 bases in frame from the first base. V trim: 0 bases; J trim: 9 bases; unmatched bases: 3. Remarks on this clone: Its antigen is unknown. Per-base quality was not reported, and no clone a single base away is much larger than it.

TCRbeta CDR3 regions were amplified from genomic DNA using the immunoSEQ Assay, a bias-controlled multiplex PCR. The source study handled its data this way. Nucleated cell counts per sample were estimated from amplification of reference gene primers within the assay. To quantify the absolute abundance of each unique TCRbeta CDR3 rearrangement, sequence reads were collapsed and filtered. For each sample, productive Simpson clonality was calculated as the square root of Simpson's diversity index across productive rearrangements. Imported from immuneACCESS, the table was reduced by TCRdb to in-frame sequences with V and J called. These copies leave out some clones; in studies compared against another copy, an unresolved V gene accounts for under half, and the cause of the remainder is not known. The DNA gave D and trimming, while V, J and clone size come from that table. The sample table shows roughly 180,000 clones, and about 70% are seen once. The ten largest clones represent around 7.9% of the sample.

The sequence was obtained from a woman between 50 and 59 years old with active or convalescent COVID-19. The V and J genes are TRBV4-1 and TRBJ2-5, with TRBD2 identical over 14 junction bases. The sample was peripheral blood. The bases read TGCGCCAGCAGCCAAGATCCGACTAGCGGGAGGGCCCAGTACTTC. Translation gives CASSQDPTSGRAQYF.